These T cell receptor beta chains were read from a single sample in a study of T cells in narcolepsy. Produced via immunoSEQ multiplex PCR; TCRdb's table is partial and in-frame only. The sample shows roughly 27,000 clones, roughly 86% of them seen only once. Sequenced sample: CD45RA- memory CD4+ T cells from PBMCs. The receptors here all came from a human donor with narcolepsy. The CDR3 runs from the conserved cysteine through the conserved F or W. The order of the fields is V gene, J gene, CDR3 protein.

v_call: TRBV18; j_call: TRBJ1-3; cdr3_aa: CASCPQGNTIYF
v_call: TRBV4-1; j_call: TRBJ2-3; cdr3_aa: CASSSRTSGGVGADTQYF
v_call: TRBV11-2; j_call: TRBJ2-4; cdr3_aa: CASSPLAGKNIQYF
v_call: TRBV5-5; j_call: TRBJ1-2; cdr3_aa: CASSLARAGSGYTF
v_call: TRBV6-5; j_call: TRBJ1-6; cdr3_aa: CASSYSGTDNSPLHF
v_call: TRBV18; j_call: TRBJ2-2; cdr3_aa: CASSPVDNTGELFF
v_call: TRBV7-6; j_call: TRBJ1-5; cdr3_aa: CASSPGVDQPQHF
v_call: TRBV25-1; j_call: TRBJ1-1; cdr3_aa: CASREGKTEAFF
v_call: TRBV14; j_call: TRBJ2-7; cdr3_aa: CASSQAQGGEQYF
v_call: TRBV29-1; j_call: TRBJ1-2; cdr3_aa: CSVTWDLNGYTF
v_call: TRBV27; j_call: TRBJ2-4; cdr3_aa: CATQPSAGNIQYF
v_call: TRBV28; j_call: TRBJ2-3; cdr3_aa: CASSLSTSGGYTDTQYF
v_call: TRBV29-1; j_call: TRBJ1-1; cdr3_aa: CSGVRGGNTEAFF
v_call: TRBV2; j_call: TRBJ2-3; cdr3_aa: CASSDFNGADTQYF
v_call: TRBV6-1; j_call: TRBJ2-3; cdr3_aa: CASSPKQGTDTQYF
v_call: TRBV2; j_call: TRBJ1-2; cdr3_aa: CASSPDLNYGYTF
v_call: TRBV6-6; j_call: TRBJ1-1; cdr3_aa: CASRRYREGVNTEAFF
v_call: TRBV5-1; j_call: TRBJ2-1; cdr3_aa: CASSLGTGSSSYNEQFF
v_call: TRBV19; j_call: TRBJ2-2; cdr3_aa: CASSPRSPGELFF
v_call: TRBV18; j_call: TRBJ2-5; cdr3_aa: CASSPPGTRAETQYF
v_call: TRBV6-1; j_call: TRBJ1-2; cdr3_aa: CASSEDVRSYGYTF
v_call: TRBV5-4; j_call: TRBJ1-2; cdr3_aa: CASSPDSNYGYTF
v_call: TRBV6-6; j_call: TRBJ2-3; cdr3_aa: CATSYTLDTQYF
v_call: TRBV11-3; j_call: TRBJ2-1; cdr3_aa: CASSAGALSSYNEQFF
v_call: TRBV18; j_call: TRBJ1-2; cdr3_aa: CASSLGRASNYGYTF
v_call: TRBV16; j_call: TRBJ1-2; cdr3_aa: CASSLTRGFDGYTF
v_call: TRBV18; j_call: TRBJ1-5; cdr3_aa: CASSLGQGREPQHF
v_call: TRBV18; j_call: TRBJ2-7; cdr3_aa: CASSPPGPSGEQYF
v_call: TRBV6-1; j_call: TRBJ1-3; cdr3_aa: CASSFTGDSGNTIYF
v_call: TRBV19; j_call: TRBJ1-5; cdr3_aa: CASGRPTGDNQPQHF
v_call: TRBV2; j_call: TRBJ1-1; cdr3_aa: CASSEVEGTEAFF
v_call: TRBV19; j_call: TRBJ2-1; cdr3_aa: CASSEAGKGKYNEQFF
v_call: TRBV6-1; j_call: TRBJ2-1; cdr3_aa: CASSGDSLSSYNEQFF